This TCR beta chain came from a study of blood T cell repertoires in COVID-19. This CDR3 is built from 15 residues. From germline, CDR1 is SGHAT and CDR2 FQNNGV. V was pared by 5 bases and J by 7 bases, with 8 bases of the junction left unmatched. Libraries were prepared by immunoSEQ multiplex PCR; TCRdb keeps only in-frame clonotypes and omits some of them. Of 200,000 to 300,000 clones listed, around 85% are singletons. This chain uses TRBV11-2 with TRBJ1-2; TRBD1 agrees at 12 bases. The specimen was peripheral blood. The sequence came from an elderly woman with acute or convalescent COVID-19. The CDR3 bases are TGTGCCAGCAGCCCCCTGGGACAGGGGGCTCGTGGCTACACCTTC. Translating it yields CASSPLGQGARGYTF. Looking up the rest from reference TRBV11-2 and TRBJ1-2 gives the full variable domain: EAGVAQSPRYKIIEKRQSVAFWCNPISGHATLYWYQQILGQGPKLLIQFQNNGVVDDSQLPKDRFSAERLKGVDSTLKIQPAKLEDSAVYLCASSPLGQGARGYTFGSGTRLTVV.